This entry concerns a single T cell receptor beta chain. Its cognate antigen is unknown. This sample stems from a study of molecular identifiers for immune sequencing clone quantification. Overall study findings and caveats: Identical barcode-sharing TCR molecules could lead to underestimated sizes for highly expanded clones.

Germline CDR1 and CDR2: SGHDT and YYEEEE. The CDR3 runs 17 residues. The V end was cut by 4 bases, the J end by 2 bases, with 16 bases between. Bulk libraries came from a prior protocol with listed TCR primers. Via MiXCR, TCRdb re-called the PCR reads, giving one row per CDR3 protein. The sample includes about 330,000 distinct CDR3 sequences, about a quarter of them seen just once. The sample consisted of naive CD8+ T cells from blood, with Jurkat cell RNA spiked in. Subset given: FACS-sorted CD8+CD4-CCR7+CD45RA+ naive T cells. This TCR came from a human donor in good health. Some libraries in this study had Jurkat cell RNA spiked in. The chain combines TRBV5-6 with TRBJ1-6; D uncertain. The CDR3 bases are TGTGCCAGCAGCAGGACTTCTCCGAGCCCCTATAATTCACCCCTCCACTTT. Encoded protein: CASSRTSPSPYNSPLHF.